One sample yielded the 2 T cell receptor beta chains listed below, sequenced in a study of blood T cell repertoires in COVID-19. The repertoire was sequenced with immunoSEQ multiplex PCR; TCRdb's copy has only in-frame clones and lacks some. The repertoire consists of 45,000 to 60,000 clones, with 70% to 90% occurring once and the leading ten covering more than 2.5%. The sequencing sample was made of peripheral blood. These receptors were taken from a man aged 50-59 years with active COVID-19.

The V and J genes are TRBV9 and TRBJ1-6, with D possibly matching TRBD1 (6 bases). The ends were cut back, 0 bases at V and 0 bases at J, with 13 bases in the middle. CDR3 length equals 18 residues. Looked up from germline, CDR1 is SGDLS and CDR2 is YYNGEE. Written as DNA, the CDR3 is TGTGCCAGCAGCGTAGAGCGGGACACAAGCTCCTATAATTCACCCCTCCACTTT. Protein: CASSVERDTSSYNSPLHF.

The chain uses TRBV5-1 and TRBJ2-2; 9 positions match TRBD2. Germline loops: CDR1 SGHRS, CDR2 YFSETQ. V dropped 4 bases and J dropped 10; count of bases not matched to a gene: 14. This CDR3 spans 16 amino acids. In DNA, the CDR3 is TGCGCCAGCAGCCCGGGGGGGGCTAGCGGGGTCAAGGAGCTGTTTTTT. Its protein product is CASSPGGASGVKELFF. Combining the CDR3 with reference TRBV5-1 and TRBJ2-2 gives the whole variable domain KAGVTQTPRYLIKTRGQQVTLSCSPISGHRSVSWYQQTPGQGLQFLFEYFSETQRNKGNFPGRFSGRQFSNSRSEMNVSTLELGDSALYLCASSPGGASGVKELFFGEGSRLTVL.